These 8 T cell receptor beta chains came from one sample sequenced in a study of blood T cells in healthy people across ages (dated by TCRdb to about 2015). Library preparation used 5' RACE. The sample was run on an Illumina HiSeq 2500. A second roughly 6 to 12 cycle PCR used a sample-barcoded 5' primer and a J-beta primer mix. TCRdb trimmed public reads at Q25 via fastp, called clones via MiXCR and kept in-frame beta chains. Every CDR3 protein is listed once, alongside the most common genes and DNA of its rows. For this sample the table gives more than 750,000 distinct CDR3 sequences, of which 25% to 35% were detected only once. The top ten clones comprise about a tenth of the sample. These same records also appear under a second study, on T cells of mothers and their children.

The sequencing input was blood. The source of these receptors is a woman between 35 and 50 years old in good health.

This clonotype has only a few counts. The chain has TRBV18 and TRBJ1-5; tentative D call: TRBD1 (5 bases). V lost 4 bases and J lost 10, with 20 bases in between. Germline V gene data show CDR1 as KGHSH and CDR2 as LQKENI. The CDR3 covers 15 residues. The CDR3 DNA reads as TGTGCCAGCTCACAAGGGACGGCCGTGACTACTCCCCAGCATTTT. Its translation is CASSQGTAVTTPQHF.

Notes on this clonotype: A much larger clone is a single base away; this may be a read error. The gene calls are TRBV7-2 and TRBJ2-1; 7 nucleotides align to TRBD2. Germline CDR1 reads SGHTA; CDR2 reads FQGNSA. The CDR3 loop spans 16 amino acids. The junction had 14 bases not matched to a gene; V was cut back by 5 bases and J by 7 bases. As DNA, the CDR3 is TGTGCCAGCAGCCCAGCAGGACTAGTGGGGGAGAATGAGCAGTTCTTC. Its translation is CASSPAGLVGENEQFF.

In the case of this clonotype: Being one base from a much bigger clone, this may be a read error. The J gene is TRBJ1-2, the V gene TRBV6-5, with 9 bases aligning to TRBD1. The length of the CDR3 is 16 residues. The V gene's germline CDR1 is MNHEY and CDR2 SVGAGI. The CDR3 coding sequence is TGTGCCAGCAGTTACCCCCGGACAGGGGCAAACTATGGCCACACCTTC. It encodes CASSYPRTGANYGHTF.

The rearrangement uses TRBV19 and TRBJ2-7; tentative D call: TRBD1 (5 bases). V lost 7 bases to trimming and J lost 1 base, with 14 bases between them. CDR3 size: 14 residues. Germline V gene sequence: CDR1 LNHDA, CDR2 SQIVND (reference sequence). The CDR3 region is CASKSSSGSYEQYF. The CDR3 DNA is TGTGCCAGTAAAAGCTCTTCAGGGTCCTACGAGCAGTACTTC. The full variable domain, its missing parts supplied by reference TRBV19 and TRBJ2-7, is DGGITQSPKYLFRKEGQNVTLSCEQNLNHDAMYWYRQDPGQGLRLIYYSQIVNDFQKGDIAEGYSVSREKKESFPLTVTSAQKNPTAFYLCASKSSSGSYEQYFGPGTRLTVT.

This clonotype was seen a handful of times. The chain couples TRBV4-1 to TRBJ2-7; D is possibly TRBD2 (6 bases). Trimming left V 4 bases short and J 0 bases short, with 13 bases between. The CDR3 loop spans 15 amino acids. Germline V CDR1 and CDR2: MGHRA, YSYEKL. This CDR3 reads CASSRAGLFSYEQYF. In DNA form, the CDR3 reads TGCGCCAGCAGCCGGGCGGGACTTTTCTCCTACGAGCAGTACTTC.

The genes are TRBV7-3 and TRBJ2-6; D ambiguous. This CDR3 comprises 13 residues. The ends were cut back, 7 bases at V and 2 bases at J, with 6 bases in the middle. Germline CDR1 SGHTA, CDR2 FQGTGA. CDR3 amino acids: CASKGTGANVLTF. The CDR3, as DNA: TGTGCCAGCAAAGGGACTGGGGCCAACGTCCTGACTTTC.

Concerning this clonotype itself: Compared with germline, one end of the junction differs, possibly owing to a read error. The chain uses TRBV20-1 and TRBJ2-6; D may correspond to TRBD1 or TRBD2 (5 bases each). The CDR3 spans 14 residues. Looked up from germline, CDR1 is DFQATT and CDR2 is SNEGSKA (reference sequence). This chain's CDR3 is CSATDGAGANVRTF. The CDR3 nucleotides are TGCAGTGCCACCGACGGGGCTGGGGCCAACGTCCGGACTTTC.

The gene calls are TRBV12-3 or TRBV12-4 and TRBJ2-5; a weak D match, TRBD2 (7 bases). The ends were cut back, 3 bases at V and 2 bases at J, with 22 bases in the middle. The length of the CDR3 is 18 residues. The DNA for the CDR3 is TGTGCCAGCAGTTTCCAGGGGAGCGGGAATATCCTACAAGAGACCCAGTACTTC. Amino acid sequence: CASSFQGSGNILQETQYF.